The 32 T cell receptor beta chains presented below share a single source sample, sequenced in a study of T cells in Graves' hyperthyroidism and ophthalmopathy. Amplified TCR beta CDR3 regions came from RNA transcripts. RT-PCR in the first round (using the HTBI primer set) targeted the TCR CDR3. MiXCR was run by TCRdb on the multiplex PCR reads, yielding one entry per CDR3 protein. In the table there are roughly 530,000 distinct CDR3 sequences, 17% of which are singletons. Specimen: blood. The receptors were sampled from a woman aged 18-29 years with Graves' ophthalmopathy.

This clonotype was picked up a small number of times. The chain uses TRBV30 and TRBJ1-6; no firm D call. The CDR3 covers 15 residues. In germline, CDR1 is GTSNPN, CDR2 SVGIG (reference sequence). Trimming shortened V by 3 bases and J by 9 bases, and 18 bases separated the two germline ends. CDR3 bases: TGTGCCTGGAGAGATAAAGATTACGGTATTTCACCCCTCCACTTT. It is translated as CAWRDKDYGISPLHF.

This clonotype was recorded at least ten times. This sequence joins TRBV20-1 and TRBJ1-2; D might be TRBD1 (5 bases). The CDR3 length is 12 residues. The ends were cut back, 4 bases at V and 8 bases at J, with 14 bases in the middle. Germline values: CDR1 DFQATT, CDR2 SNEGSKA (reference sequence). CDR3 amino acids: CSAIPPGTGYTF. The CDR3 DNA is TGCAGTGCTATCCCCCCAGGGACCGGCTACACCTTC.

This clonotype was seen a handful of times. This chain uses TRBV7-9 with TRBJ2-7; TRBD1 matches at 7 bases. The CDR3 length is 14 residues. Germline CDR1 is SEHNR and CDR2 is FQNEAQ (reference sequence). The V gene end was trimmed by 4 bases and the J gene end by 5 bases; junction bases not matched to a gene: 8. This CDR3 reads CASSSTTGRDEQYF. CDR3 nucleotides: TGTGCCAGCAGCTCAACGACAGGGCGAGACGAGCAGTACTTC. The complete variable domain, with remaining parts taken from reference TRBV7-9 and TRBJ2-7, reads DTGVSQNPRHKITKRGQNVTFRCDPISEHNRLYWYRQTLGQGPEFLTYFQNEAQLEKSRLLSDRFSAERPKGSFSTLEIQRTEQGDSAMYLCASSSTTGRDEQYFGPGTRLTVT.

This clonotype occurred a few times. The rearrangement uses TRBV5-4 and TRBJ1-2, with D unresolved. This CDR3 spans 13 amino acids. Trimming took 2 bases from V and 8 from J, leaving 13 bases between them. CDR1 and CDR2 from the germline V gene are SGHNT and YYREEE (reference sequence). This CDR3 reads CASSFTFQRGYTF. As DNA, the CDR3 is TGTGCCAGCAGCTTCACTTTTCAGCGGGGCTACACCTTC.

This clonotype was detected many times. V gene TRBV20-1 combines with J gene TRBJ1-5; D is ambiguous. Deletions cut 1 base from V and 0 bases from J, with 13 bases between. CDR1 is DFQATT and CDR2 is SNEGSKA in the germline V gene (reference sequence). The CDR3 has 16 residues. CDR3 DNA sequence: TGCAGTGCTAGAGCCCTCCAAGGGATTAGCAATCAGCCCCAGCATTTT. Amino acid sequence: CSARALQGISNQPQHF.

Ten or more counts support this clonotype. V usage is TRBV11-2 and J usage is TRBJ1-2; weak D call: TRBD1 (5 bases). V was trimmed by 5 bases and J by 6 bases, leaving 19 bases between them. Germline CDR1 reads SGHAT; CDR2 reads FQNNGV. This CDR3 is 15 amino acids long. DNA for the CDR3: TGTGCCAGCAGCCTCCCCACCTCGGGGGGTAATGGCTACACCTTC. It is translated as CASSLPTSGGNGYTF.

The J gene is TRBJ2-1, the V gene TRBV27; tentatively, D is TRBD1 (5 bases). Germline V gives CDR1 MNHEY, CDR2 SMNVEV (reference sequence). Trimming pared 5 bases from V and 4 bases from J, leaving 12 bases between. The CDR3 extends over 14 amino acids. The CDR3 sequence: CASSHRQTYNEQFF. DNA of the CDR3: TGTGCCAGCAGTCACCGACAGACTTACAATGAGCAGTTCTTC.

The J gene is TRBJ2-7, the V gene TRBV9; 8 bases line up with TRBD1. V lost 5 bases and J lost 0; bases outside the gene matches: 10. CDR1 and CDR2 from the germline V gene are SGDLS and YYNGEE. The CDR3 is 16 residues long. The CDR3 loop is CASSKKPGQGSYEQYF. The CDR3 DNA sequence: TGTGCCAGCAGTAAGAAACCTGGACAGGGCTCCTACGAGCAGTACTTC.

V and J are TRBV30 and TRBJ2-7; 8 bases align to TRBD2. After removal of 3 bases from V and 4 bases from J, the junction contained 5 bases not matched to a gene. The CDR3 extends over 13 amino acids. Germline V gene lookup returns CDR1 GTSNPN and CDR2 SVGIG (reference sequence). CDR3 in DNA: TGTGCCTGGAGGGTAGCGGGGCCTTACGAGCAGTACTTC. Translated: CAWRVAGPYEQYF. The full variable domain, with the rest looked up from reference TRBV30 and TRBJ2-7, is SQTIHQWPATLVQPVGSPLSLECTVEGTSNPNLYWYRQAAGRGLQLLFYSVGIGQISSEVPQNLSASRPQDRQFILSSKKLLLSDSGFYLCAWRVAGPYEQYFGPGTRLTVT.

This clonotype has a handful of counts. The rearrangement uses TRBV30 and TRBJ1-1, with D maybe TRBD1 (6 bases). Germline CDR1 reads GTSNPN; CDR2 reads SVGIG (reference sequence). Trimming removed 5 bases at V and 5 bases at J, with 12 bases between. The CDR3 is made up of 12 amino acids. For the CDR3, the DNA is TGTGCCTGGGAACAGGGAAAAACTGAAGCTTTCTTT. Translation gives CAWEQGKTEAFF.

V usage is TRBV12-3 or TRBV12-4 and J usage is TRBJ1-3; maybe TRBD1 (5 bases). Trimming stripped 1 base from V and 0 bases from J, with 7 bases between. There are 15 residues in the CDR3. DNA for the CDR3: TGTGCCAGCAGTTTAGACACAGGCTCTGGAAACACCATATATTTT. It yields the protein CASSLDTGSGNTIYF.

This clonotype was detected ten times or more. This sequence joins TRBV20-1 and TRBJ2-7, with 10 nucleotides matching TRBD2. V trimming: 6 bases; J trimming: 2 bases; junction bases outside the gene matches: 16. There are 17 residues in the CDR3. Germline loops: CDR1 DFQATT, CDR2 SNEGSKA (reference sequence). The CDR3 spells CSALEGVAGGLTYEQYF. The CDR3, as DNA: TGCAGTGCATTAGAGGGGGTAGCGGGGGGTCTAACCTACGAGCAGTACTTC.

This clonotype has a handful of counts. In DNA, the CDR3 is TGTGCCAGTAGTCTAACCGGGACTAGCGACTACGAGCAGTACTTC. This sequence encodes CASSLTGTSDYEQYF. The chain carries TRBV19 and TRBJ2-7, with 10 bases matching TRBD2. The V segment lost 5 bases and the J segment 3 bases; nucleotides outside the gene matches: 7. Germline V gene data show CDR1 as LNHDA and CDR2 as SQIVND (reference sequence). This CDR3 spans 15 amino acids. Supplemented by reference TRBV19 and TRBJ2-7, the full variable domain reads DGGITQSPKYLFRKEGQNVTLSCEQNLNHDAMYWYRQDPGQGLRLIYYSQIVNDFQKGDIAEGYSVSREKKESFPLTVTSAQKNPTAFYLCASSLTGTSDYEQYFGPGTRLTVT.

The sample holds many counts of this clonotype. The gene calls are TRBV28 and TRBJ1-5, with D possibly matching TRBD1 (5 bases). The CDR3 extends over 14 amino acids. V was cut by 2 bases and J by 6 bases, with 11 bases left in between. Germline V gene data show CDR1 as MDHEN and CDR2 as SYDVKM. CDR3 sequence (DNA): TGTGCCAGCAGTTTAGAGGGGCAGAGTCAGCCCCAGCATTTT. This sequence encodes CASSLEGQSQPQHF.

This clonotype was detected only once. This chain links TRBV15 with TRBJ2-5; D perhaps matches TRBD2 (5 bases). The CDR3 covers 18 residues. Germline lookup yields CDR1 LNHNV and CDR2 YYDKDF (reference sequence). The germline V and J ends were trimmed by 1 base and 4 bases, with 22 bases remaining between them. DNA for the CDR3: TGTGCCACCAGCAGAGGGTCGGCCTCCGGCGGACGGGGAGAGACCCAGTACTTC. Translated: CATSRGSASGGRGETQYF.

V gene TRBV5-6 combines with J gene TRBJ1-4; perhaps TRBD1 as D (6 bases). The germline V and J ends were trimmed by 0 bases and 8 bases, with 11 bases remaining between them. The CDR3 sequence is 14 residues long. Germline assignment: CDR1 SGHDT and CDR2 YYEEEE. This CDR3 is CASSLVSGEEKLFF. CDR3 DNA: TGTGCCAGCAGCTTGGTGTCAGGGGAGGAAAAACTGTTTTTT.

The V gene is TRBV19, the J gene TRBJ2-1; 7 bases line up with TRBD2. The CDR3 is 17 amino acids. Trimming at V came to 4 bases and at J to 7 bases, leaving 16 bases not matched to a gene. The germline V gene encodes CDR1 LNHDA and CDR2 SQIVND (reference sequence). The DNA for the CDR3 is TGTGCCAGTAGTACCTCACTAGCGAGCTACGCGGGGAATGAGCAGTTCTTC. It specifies CASSTSLASYAGNEQFF.

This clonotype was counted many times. The CDR3 protein is CAWSVGGGNQPQHF. DNA of the CDR3: TGTGCCTGGAGCGTAGGGGGCGGCAATCAGCCCCAGCATTTT. The chain couples TRBV30 to TRBJ1-5, with 7 bases that match TRBD1. Germline loops: CDR1 GTSNPN, CDR2 SVGIG (reference sequence). The ends lost 3 bases at V and 2 bases at J; junction bases unmatched: 4. This CDR3 has 14 amino acids.

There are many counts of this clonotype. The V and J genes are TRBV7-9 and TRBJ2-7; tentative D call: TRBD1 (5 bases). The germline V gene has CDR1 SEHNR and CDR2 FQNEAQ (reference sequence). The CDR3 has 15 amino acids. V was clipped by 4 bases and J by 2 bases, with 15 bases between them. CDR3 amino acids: CASSSTVTFTYEQYF. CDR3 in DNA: TGTGCCAGCAGCTCGACAGTCACTTTTACCTACGAGCAGTACTTC.

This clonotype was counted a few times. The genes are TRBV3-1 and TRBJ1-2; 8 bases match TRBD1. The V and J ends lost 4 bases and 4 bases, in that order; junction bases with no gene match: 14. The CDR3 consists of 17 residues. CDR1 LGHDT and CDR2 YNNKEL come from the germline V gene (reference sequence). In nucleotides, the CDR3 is TGTGCCAGCAGCCCACAAAAGATTACAGGGGGGATCTATGGCTACACCTTC. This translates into CASSPQKITGGIYGYTF.

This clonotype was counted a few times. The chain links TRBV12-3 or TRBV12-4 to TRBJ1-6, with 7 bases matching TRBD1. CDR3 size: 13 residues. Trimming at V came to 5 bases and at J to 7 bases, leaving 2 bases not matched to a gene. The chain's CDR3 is CASSRDRNSPLHF. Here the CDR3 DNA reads TGTGCCAGCAGTCGGGACAGAAATTCACCCCTCCACTTT.

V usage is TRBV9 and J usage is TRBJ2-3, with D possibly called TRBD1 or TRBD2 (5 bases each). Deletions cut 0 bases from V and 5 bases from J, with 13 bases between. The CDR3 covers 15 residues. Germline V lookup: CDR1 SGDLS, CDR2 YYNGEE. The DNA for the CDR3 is TGTGCCAGCAGCGTAGTGGGGGAGAGGATAGATACGCAGTATTTT. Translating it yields CASSVVGERIDTQYF.

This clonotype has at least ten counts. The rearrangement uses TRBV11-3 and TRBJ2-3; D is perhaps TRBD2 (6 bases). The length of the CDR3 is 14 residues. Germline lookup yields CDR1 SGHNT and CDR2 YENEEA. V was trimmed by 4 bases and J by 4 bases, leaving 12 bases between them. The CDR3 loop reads CASSSGVAADTQYF. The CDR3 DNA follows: TGTGCCAGCAGCTCCGGGGTAGCGGCAGATACGCAGTATTTT. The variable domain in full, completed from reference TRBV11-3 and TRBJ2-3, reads EAGVVQSPRYKIIEKKQPVAFWCNPISGHNTLYWYLQNLGQGPELLIRYENEEAVDDSQLPKDRFSAERLKGVDSTLKIQPAELGDSAVYLCASSSGVAADTQYFGPGTRLTVL.

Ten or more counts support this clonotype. CDR3 in amino acids: CASSGGLSGYTF. DNA of the CDR3: TGTGCCAGCAGCGGGGGGTTGAGTGGCTACACCTTC. The chain couples TRBV2 to TRBJ1-2, with TRBD1 as a possible D gene (5 bases). V gave up 6 bases and J gave up 7 bases, with 12 bases separating them. Germline V lookup: CDR1 SNHLY, CDR2 FYNNEI. The CDR3 runs 12 residues.

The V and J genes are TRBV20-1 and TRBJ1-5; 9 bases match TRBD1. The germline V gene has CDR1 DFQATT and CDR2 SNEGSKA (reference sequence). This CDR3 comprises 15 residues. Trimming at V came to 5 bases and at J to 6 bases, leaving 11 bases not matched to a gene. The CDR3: CSASPGQGRGQPQHF. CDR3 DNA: TGCAGTGCTTCCCCCGGACAGGGGAGAGGTCAGCCCCAGCATTTT.

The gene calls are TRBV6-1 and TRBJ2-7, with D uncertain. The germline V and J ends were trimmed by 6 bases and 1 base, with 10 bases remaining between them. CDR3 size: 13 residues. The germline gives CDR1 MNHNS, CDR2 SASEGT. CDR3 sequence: CASSPFLSYEQYF. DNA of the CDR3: TGTGCCAGCAGCCCCTTTCTTTCCTACGAGCAGTACTTC.

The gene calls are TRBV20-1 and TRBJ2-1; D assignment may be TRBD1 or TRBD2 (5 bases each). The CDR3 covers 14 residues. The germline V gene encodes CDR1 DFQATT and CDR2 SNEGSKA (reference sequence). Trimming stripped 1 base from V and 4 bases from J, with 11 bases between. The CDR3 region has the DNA TGCAGTGCTAGAGCCCTGAGGGGATACAATGAGCAGTTCTTC. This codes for CSARALRGYNEQFF.

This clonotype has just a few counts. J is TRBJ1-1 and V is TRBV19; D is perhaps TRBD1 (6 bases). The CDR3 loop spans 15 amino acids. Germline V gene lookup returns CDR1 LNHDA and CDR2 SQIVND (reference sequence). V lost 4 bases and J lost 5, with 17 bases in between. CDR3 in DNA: TGTGCCAGTAGTACCCAGCTGGGGGCGCGGACTGAAGCTTTCTTT. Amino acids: CASSTQLGARTEAFF.

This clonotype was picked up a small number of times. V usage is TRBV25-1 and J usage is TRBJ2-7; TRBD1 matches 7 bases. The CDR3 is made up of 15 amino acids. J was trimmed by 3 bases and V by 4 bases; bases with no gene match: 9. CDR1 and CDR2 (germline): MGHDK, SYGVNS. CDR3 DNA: TGTGCCAGCAGTGTAGAGGGGGCTTGGAGCTACGAGCAGTACTTC. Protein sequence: CASSVEGAWSYEQYF.

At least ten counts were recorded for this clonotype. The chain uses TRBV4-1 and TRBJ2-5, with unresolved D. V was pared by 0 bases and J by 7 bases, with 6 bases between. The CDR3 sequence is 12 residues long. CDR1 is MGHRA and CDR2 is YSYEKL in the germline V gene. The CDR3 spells CASSQDKGTQYF. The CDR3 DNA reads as TGCGCCAGCAGCCAAGATAAGGGGACCCAGTACTTC.

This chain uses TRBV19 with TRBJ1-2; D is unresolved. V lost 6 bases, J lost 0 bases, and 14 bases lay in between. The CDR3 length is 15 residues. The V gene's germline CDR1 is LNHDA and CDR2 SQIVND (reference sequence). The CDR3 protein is CASSPDSWSNYGYTF. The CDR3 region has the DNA TGTGCCAGTAGCCCCGATTCGTGGTCTAACTATGGCTACACCTTC.

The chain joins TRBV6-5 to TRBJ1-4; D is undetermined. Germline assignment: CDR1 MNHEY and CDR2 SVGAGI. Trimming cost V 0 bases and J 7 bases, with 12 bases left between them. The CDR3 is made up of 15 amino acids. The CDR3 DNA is TGTGCCAGCAGTTACTCGAGCATATCAGGTGAAAAACTGTTTTTT. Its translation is CASSYSSISGEKLFF.